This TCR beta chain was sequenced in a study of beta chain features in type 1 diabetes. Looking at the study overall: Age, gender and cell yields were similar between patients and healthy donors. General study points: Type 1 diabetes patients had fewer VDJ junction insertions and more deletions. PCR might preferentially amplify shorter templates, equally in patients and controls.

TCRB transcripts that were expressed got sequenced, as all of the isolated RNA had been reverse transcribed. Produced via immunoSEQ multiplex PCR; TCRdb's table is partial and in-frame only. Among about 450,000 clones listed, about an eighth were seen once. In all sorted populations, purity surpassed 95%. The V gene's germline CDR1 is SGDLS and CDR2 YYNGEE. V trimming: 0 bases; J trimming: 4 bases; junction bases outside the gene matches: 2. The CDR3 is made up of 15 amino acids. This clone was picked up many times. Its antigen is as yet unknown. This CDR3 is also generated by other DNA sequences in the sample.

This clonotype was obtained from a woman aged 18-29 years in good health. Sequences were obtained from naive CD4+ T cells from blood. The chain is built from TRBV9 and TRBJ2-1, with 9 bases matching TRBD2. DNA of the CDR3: TGTGCCAGCAGCGTAGGGCTAGCGGGATACAATGAGCAGTTCTTC. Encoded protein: CASSVGLAGYNEQFF.